This TCR beta chain was identified during a study of shared clonotypes between healthy human individuals. Findings and caveats of the study: The sole specimen, blood, was sampled, and tissue repertoires likely differ. Non-shared clonotypes showed lower generation probabilities than clonotypes common to all four donors.

TCRdb's table, derived via immunoSEQ multiplex PCR, lists solely in-frame clones and lacks some. The profile shows around 2.1 million clones, roughly 91% of them singletons. With regard to this clone: Its antigen is unknown.

Terminally differentiated effector memory CD45RA+ cells were excluded from the naive CD8 cells, which were CD45RO-negative and positively selected for CCR7. Germline V gene sequence: CDR1 SGHDN, CDR2 FVKESK. The CDR3 has 16 amino acids. Trimming removed 4 bases from V and 4 bases from J; junction bases left unmatched: 9. The sequenced material came from naive CD8+ T cells from PBMCs. This chain joins TRBV14 and TRBJ2-5, with 10 positions matching TRBD2. The source is a man in his late teens or twenties in good health. Some clones in this sample may be carry-over from other donors' samples. The CDR3: CASSPRWIAGGETQYF. The CDR3 bases are TGTGCCAGCAGCCCCAGATGGATAGCGGGAGGAGAGACCCAGTACTTC.